Presented here are 26 T cell receptor beta chains from one specimen sequenced in a study of blood T cell repertoires in COVID-19. TCRdb's copy holds only in-frame clones and misses some; the assay was immunoSEQ multiplex PCR. The sample comprises about 240,000 clones, roughly 80% of which are singletons, and around 11% rests with the top ten. The material sequenced was peripheral blood. The receptor source for this set is a woman aged 55 to 70 with active or convalescent COVID-19.

V and J are TRBV9 and TRBJ1-1; TRBD1 matches 8 bases. J lost 6 bases, V lost 0 bases, and 10 bases had no gene match. This CDR3 contains 16 residues. The V gene's germline CDR1 is SGDLS and CDR2 YYNGEE. CDR3 amino acids: CASSVGFGQGAAEAFF. CDR3 nucleotide sequence: TGTGCCAGCAGCGTAGGTTTTGGACAGGGTGCCGCTGAAGCTTTCTTT.

CDR3 nucleotide sequence: TGTGCCAGCAGCCGACTAGACCAAGAGACCCAGTACTTC. Encoded protein: CASSRLDQETQYF. The chain recombines TRBV3-1 (or the pseudogene TRBV3-2) with TRBJ2-5, with D possibly matching TRBD2 (6 bases). The germline V gene encodes CDR1 LGHDT and CDR2 YNNKEL (reference sequence). The CDR3 extends over 13 amino acids. Trimming stripped 4 bases from V and 0 bases from J, with 6 bases between.

This chain links TRBV5-6 with TRBJ2-7; unclear D gene. The CDR3 covers 11 residues. Germline V gene lookup returns CDR1 SGHDT and CDR2 YYEEEE. V lost 4 bases and J lost 1, with 3 bases in between. In DNA, the CDR3 is TGTGCCAGCAGCCATTCCTACGAGCAGTACTTC. It codes for CASSHSYEQYF.

This chain links TRBV18 with TRBJ1-6; possible D gene TRBD1, 6 bases. Germline assignment: CDR1 KGHSH and CDR2 LQKENI. The CDR3 runs to 16 residues. The V end lost 6 bases, the J end lost 7 bases, and 19 bases lay between the germline ends. The CDR3 DNA is TGTGCCAGCTCGCAGGAGGCTGGGACACGCAATTCACCCCTCCACTTT. It specifies CASSQEAGTRNSPLHF.

CDR3 nucleotide sequence: TGTGCCAGCAGCCTCCACCTTAGACAGGCAGGGGCCTACGAGCAGTACTTC. Its translation is CASSLHLRQAGAYEQYF. The chain couples TRBV5-5 to TRBJ2-7; a weak D match, TRBD1 (6 bases). CDR1 is SGHKS, CDR2 YYEKEE, per germline (reference sequence). The CDR3 is 17 residues long. V was clipped by 4 bases and J by 2 bases, with 22 bases between them. Together with reference TRBV5-5 and TRBJ2-7, the CDR3 gives the full variable domain: DAGVTQSPTHLIKTRGQQVTLRCSPISGHKSVSWYQQVLGQGPQFIFQYYEKEERGRGNFPDRFSARQFPNYSSELNVNALLLGDSALYLCASSLHLRQAGAYEQYFGPGTRLTVT.

The chain employs TRBV7-8 and TRBJ1-2, with D possibly matching TRBD1 (6 bases). The germline CDR1 and CDR2 sequences are SGHVS and FQNEAQ. V lost 1 base, J lost 9 bases, and 24 bases lay in between. The CDR3 contains 17 residues. This CDR3 reads CASSLGHVATGHGSYTF. The CDR3 DNA reads TGTGCCAGCAGCTTAGGTCATGTCGCGACAGGCCATGGAAGCTACACCTTC.

This chain connects TRBV11-2 to TRBJ2-5; 7 bases fit TRBD2. The CDR3 is 14 amino acids. V shed 5 bases and J 6 bases; nucleotides not matched to a gene: 9. Per the germline V gene, CDR1 is SGHAT and CDR2 is FQNNGV. The DNA of the CDR3 is TGTGCCAGCAGCCTCGGACTAGAGGGGAAGACCCAGTACTTC. This gives the protein CASSLGLEGKTQYF.

The V gene is TRBV30, the J gene TRBJ2-1, with TRBD1 as a possible D gene (6 bases). CDR1 is GTSNPN, CDR2 SVGIG, per germline (reference sequence). V was trimmed by 7 bases and J by 1 base, leaving 14 bases between them. The CDR3 contains 14 residues. CDR3 amino acids: CASEGDLSYNEQFF. For the CDR3, the DNA is TGTGCCTCTGAGGGGGACCTATCCTACAATGAGCAGTTCTTC. The whole variable domain, filled in from reference TRBV30 and TRBJ2-1, reads SQTIHQWPATLVQPVGSPLSLECTVEGTSNPNLYWYRQAAGRGLQLLFYSVGIGQISSEVPQNLSASRPQDRQFILSSKKLLLSDSGFYLCASEGDLSYNEQFFGPGTRLTVL.

V and J are TRBV5-6 and TRBJ2-7; TRBD2 agrees at 7 bases. The CDR3 has 15 amino acids. The V gene's germline CDR1 is SGHDT and CDR2 YYEEEE. J was trimmed by 4 bases and V by 4 bases; bases with no gene match: 11. The CDR3 nucleotides are TGTGCCAGCAGCATGGACCGGGAGGAAGATTACGAGCAGTACTTC. Translating gives CASSMDREEDYEQYF. Complete variable domain (other parts from reference TRBV5-6 and TRBJ2-7): DAGVTQSPTHLIKTRGQQVTLRCSPKSGHDTVSWYQQALGQGPQFIFQYYEEEERQRGNFPDRFSGHQFPNYSSELNVNALLLGDSALYLCASSMDREEDYEQYFGPGTRLTVT.

This clone turned up a few times. The V gene is TRBV19, the J gene TRBJ1-2; 7 positions match TRBD1. This CDR3 comprises 12 residues. Germline V gives CDR1 LNHDA, CDR2 SQIVND (reference sequence). After removal of 4 bases from V and 5 bases from J, the junction contained 1 base not matched to a gene. The CDR3 DNA reads TGTGCCAGTAGTACAGGGGGGTATGGCTACACCTTC. Translating gives CASSTGGYGYTF.

This chain uses TRBV11-2 with TRBJ2-5; perhaps TRBD1 as D (6 bases). V lost 1 base and J 6 bases, leaving 15 bases between the germline ends. Germline CDR1 and CDR2: SGHAT and FQNNGV. This CDR3 contains 15 residues. The CDR3 spells CASSLGQGRRKTQYF. The DNA for the CDR3 is TGTGCCAGCAGCTTAGGCCAGGGGCGCAGAAAGACCCAGTACTTC.

This clone has more than one count but fewer than ten. CDR3: CASRTQGTGELFF. The CDR3 DNA is TGTGCCAGCAGGACCCAGGGGACCGGGGAGCTGTTTTTT. The gene calls are TRBV12-3 or TRBV12-4 and TRBJ2-2; perhaps TRBD1 as D (6 bases). This CDR3 is 13 amino acids long. The V gene lost 6 bases and the J gene lost 5 bases, with 10 bases spanning the gap.

In this sample, this clone turned up a few times. The CDR3 DNA reads TGTGCCAGCGATCGCGGCACCGGGGAGCTGTTTTTT. It specifies CASDRGTGELFF. The chain joins TRBV6-6 to TRBJ2-2; D is ambiguous. The CDR3 contains 12 residues. V dropped 8 bases and J dropped 4 bases, with 8 bases sitting between them. Germline V gene lookup returns CDR1 MNHNY and CDR2 SVGAGI (reference sequence).

The chain carries TRBV5-4 and TRBJ2-2, with TRBD2 matching 11 bases. Germline values: CDR1 SGHNT, CDR2 YYREEE (reference sequence). Trimming took 0 bases from V and 6 from J; bases not matched to a gene: 1. This CDR3 comprises 15 residues. The CDR3 DNA follows: TGTGCCAGCAGCTTGGCACTAGCGGGGGCCGGGGAGCTGTTTTTT. This sequence encodes CASSLALAGAGELFF.

This clone has only one observation. The chain is built from TRBV6-8 and TRBJ1-3; D might be TRBD1 (5 bases). The germline V gene has CDR1 MNHGY and CDR2 SAAAGT. The CDR3 is made up of 15 amino acids. V gave up 4 bases and J gave up 6 bases, with 16 bases separating them. The CDR3 here is CASSSPRVGENTIYF. In nucleotides, the CDR3 is TGTGCCAGCAGTTCCCCCAGGGTTGGAGAAAACACCATATATTTT.

The V and J genes are TRBV11-2 and TRBJ1-1, with D tentatively TRBD1 (5 bases). This CDR3 comprises 16 residues. The V end lost 2 bases, the J end lost 0 bases, and 13 bases lay between the germline ends. Germline CDR1 reads SGHAT; CDR2 reads FQNNGV. CDR3 region: CASSLWGGAVNTEAFF. The CDR3 bases are TGTGCCAGCAGCTTATGGGGAGGGGCTGTGAACACTGAAGCTTTCTTT.

The genes are TRBV3-1 (or the pseudogene TRBV3-2) and TRBJ2-7, with D hard to call. The germline gives CDR1 LGHDT, CDR2 YNNKEL (reference sequence). Trimming removed 2 bases at V and 0 bases at J, with 8 bases between. This CDR3 spans 14 amino acids. Here the CDR3 reads CASSQRESSYEQYF. CDR3 nucleotide sequence: TGTGCCAGCAGCCAAAGAGAGAGCTCCTACGAGCAGTACTTC.

This chain uses TRBV10-3 with TRBJ1-1; TRBD1 agrees at 9 bases. The germline V gene has CDR1 ENHRY and CDR2 SYGVKD. CDR3 size: 16 residues. Trimming cost V 0 bases and J 1 base; bases outside gene matches: 3. CDR3 nucleotide sequence: TGTGCCATCAGTGAGTCGCCGGGACAGGGGAACACTGAAGCTTTCTTT. It codes for CAISESPGQGNTEAFF.

J is TRBJ1-3 and V is TRBV5-1; possibly TRBD1 for D (6 bases). Trimming removed 2 bases at V and 1 base at J, with 16 bases between. Germline V lookup: CDR1 SGHRS, CDR2 YFSETQ. This CDR3 spans 17 amino acids. As DNA, the CDR3 is TGCGCCAGCAGCTTCTTGCCTCGGGACATATCTGGAAACACCATATATTTT. This gives the protein CASSFLPRDISGNTIYF. The full variable domain, with the rest looked up from reference TRBV5-1 and TRBJ1-3, is KAGVTQTPRYLIKTRGQQVTLSCSPISGHRSVSWYQQTPGQGLQFLFEYFSETQRNKGNFPGRFSGRQFSNSRSEMNVSTLELGDSALYLCASSFLPRDISGNTIYFGEGSWLTVV.

The chain is built from TRBV7-9 and TRBJ2-7, with 10 positions matching TRBD1. The length of the CDR3 is 16 residues. Germline lookup yields CDR1 SEHNR and CDR2 FQNEAQ (reference sequence). Losses at the gene ends were 5 bases for V and 7 bases for J; bases not matched to a gene: 14. CDR3 DNA sequence: TGTGCCAGCAGCCACCGGGACAGGGGTACTCTGAGTGAGCAGTACTTC. It translates to CASSHRDRGTLSEQYF.

This clone has only a few counts. V gene TRBV9 combines with J gene TRBJ2-3; 9 bases match TRBD2. V lost 3 bases to trimming and J lost 0 bases; unmatched junction nucleotides: 8. CDR1 is SGDLS and CDR2 is YYNGEE in the germline V gene. This CDR3 comprises 17 residues. CDR3 nucleotides: TGTGCCAGCAGCGCCCCAGCGGGGGGTACTAGCACAGATACGCAGTATTTT. Protein: CASSAPAGGTSTDTQYF. Complete variable domain (other parts from reference TRBV9 and TRBJ2-3): DSGVTQTPKHLITATGQRVTLRCSPRSGDLSVYWYQQSLDQGLQFLIQYYNGEERAKGNILERFSAQQFPDLHSELNLSSLELGDSALYFCASSAPAGGTSTDTQYFGPGTRLTVL.

The J gene is TRBJ1-5, the V gene TRBV7-2, with D possibly TRBD1 on 6 matching bases. Per germline, CDR1 SGHTA and CDR2 FQGNSA. This CDR3 comprises 14 residues. V shed 1 base and J shed 5 bases, with 9 bases lying between them. CDR3 residues: CASSLVAGDQPQHF. The CDR3 nucleotides are TGTGCCAGCAGCTTAGTGGCAGGGGATCAGCCCCAGCATTTT.

V usage is TRBV5-4 and J usage is TRBJ1-2, with D possibly TRBD1 on 5 matching bases. This CDR3 has 13 amino acids. V was cut by 4 bases and J by 4 bases, with 11 bases left in between. Germline loops: CDR1 SGHNT, CDR2 YYREEE (reference sequence). CDR3 nucleotide sequence: TGTGCCAGCAGCCCACAGGCCCCCTATGGCTACACCTTC. Protein: CASSPQAPYGYTF.

The J gene is TRBJ2-1, the V gene TRBV5-4; 7 positions agree with TRBD2. The CDR3 has 12 amino acids. V dropped 4 bases and J dropped 9; count of bases not matched to a gene: 4. Germline V lookup: CDR1 SGHNT, CDR2 YYREEE (reference sequence). DNA for the CDR3: TGTGCCAGCAGCCAAACGGGGGGTGAGCAGTTCTTC. It is translated as CASSQTGGEQFF.

The chain joins TRBV11-1 to TRBJ1-2; 9 positions agree with TRBD1. The CDR3 runs to 14 residues. V was clipped by 5 bases and J by 6 bases; unmatched bases: 7. The germline CDR1 and CDR2 sequences are SGHAT and FQDESV (reference sequence). CDR3 residues: CASSPGQGFHGYTF. Here the CDR3 DNA reads TGTGCCAGCAGCCCGGGACAGGGATTTCATGGCTACACCTTC.

The chain is built from TRBV5-4 and TRBJ1-2; TRBD1 matches 7 bases. Germline V CDR1 and CDR2: SGHNT, YYREEE (reference sequence). The CDR3 is made up of 15 amino acids. Trimming removed 2 bases from V and 7 bases from J; junction bases left unmatched: 11. CDR3 sequence (DNA): TGTGCCAGCAGCTTATACCGGGACAGACGGGGTGGCTACACCTTC. The encoded protein is CASSLYRDRRGGYTF.